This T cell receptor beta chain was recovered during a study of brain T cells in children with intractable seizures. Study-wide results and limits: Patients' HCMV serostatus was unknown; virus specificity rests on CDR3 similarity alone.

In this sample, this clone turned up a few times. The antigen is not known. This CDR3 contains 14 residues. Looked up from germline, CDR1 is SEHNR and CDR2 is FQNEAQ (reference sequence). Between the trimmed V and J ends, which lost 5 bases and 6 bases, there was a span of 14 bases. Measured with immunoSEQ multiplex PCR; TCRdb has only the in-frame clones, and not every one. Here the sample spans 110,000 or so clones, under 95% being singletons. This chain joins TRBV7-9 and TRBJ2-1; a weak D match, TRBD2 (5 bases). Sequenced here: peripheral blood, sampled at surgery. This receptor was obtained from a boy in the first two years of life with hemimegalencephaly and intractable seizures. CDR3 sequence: CASSPPRGPNEQFF. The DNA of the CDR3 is TGTGCCAGCAGCCCACCCCGAGGGCCCAATGAGCAGTTCTTC.